One sample yielded the 27 T cell receptor beta chains listed below, sequenced in a study of a mutant IDH1 vaccine in newly diagnosed glioma. These receptors have no known antigen. Stated time point: week 23, last vaccination. What each vaccine dose contained was 300 ug of mutant IDH1 20-mer peptide, accompanied by topical imiquimod. The repertoire was sequenced with immunoSEQ multiplex PCR; TCRdb's copy has only in-frame clones and lacks some. This sample has roughly 60,000 clones, with approximately 81% found just once. Sample: PBMCs, taken from a glioma patient whose treatment included an IDH1 peptide vaccine. Receptors originate from a man aged 25 to 40 with glioma.

This clone was picked up a small number of times. V usage is TRBV5-4 and J usage is TRBJ1-1, with 9 bases matching TRBD1. In germline, CDR1 is SGHNT, CDR2 YYREEE (reference sequence). With 2 bases clipped from V and 5 bases from J, the junction kept 7 bases outside the gene matches. This CDR3 region has 15 residues. The CDR3 DNA reads as TGTGCCAGCAGCTTAGATGGGACAGGGTATACTGAAGCTTTCTTT. This sequence encodes CASSLDGTGYTEAFF.

A word on this clone: An end of the junction does not agree with germline; a read error may underlie this. The gene calls are TRBV5-1 and TRBJ2-1, with D possibly being TRBD1 (5 bases). The CDR3 runs 14 residues. Germline V gene data show CDR1 as SGHRS and CDR2 as YFSETQ. CDR3 protein: CASTLTETYNEQFF. DNA of the CDR3: TGCGCCAGCACCTTGACAGAAACCTACAATGAGCAGTTCTTC.

The chain combines TRBV6-5 with TRBJ1-2, with TRBD1 matching over 8 bases. V dropped 5 bases and J dropped 4; count of bases not matched to a gene: 6. The CDR3 spans 14 residues. The germline V gene encodes CDR1 MNHEY and CDR2 SVGAGI. The CDR3 DNA follows: TGTGCCAGCAGTCCAAGGACAGGGCCCTATGGCTACACCTTC. Residues: CASSPRTGPYGYTF.

The rearrangement joins TRBV5-1 to TRBJ2-3; possibly TRBD1 for D (5 bases). V dropped 1 base and J dropped 4 bases, with 19 bases sitting between them. The CDR3 totals 17 residues. The germline gives CDR1 SGHRS, CDR2 YFSETQ. The CDR3 loop is CASSLSASGSWADTQYF. Here the CDR3 DNA reads TGCGCCAGCAGCTTGTCCGCCTCAGGGTCGTGGGCAGATACGCAGTATTTT. The whole variable domain, remainder taken from reference TRBV5-1 and TRBJ2-3, is KAGVTQTPRYLIKTRGQQVTLSCSPISGHRSVSWYQQTPGQGLQFLFEYFSETQRNKGNFPGRFSGRQFSNSRSEMNVSTLELGDSALYLCASSLSASGSWADTQYFGPGTRLTVL.

The chain carries TRBV6-1 and TRBJ2-7, with D tentatively TRBD2 (5 bases). V was shortened by 4 bases and J by 5 bases, with 18 bases between the two germline ends. The germline V gene encodes CDR1 MNHNS and CDR2 SASEGT. The CDR3 has 15 amino acids. CDR3: CASSGKVTEVHEQYF. Written as DNA, the CDR3 is TGTGCCAGCAGTGGGAAAGTGACGGAGGTCCACGAGCAGTACTTC.

J is TRBJ1-1 and V is TRBV15, with a tentative D call TRBD1 (5 bases). Germline values: CDR1 LNHNV, CDR2 YYDKDF (reference sequence). V was clipped by 5 bases and J by 1 base, with 11 bases between them. This CDR3 contains 14 residues. The CDR3 sequence is CATSWGEGNTEAFF. The CDR3 DNA is TGTGCCACCAGCTGGGGGGAGGGGAACACTGAAGCTTTCTTT.

This clone was seen just once. The chain employs TRBV5-5 and TRBJ1-5; TRBD1 might be the D (6 bases). The CDR3 length is 15 residues. Trimming pared 3 bases from V and 3 bases from J, leaving 13 bases between. The germline CDR1 and CDR2 sequences are SGHKS and YYEKEE (reference sequence). DNA of the CDR3: TGTGCCAGCAGCTCTACAGGGTGGAACAATCAGCCCCAGCATTTT. It yields the protein CASSSTGWNNQPQHF. Combining the CDR3 with reference TRBV5-5 and TRBJ1-5 gives the whole variable domain DAGVTQSPTHLIKTRGQQVTLRCSPISGHKSVSWYQQVLGQGPQFIFQYYEKEERGRGNFPDRFSARQFPNYSSELNVNALLLGDSALYLCASSSTGWNNQPQHFGDGTRLSIL.

V is TRBV7-9 and J is TRBJ1-1, with no clear D. Per germline, CDR1 SEHNR and CDR2 FQNEAQ (reference sequence). The CDR3 contains 13 residues. Between the trimmed V and J ends, which lost 1 base and 0 bases, there was a span of 3 bases. Here the CDR3 DNA reads TGTGCCAGCAGCTTAGACCTGAACACTGAAGCTTTCTTT. This encodes CASSLDLNTEAFF.

The chain couples TRBV30 to TRBJ1-1, with D unresolved. This CDR3 comprises 15 residues. The germline CDR1 and CDR2 sequences are GTSNPN and SVGIG (reference sequence). V shed 0 bases and J shed 2 bases, with 13 bases lying between them. Here the CDR3 DNA reads TGTGCCTGGAGTGTACTGGGCATTTCAAACACTGAAGCTTTCTTT. It yields the protein CAWSVLGISNTEAFF.

V gene TRBV11-2 combines with J gene TRBJ2-5; D is possibly TRBD2 (5 bases). Trimming cost V 1 base and J 5 bases, with 11 bases left between them. The CDR3 sequence is 14 residues long. In germline, CDR1 is SGHAT, CDR2 FQNNGV. The CDR3 sequence is CASSLGGLGETQYF. The CDR3 DNA reads as TGTGCCAGCAGCTTAGGAGGGTTAGGGGAGACCCAGTACTTC.

The chain has TRBV27 and TRBJ2-7; TRBD1 agrees at 8 bases. V gave up 5 bases and J gave up 5 bases; unmatched junction bases: 2. CDR1 is MNHEY and CDR2 is SMNVEV in the germline V gene (reference sequence). This CDR3 spans 12 amino acids. The CDR3 sequence is CASSPGGHEQYF. CDR3 nucleotides: TGTGCCAGCAGTCCAGGGGGCCACGAGCAGTACTTC.

A single count supports this clone. The chain recombines TRBV7-8 with TRBJ2-7; weak D call: TRBD2 (7 bases). V gave up 2 bases and J gave up 3 bases, with 20 bases separating them. The CDR3 is made up of 17 amino acids. The germline gives CDR1 SGHVS, CDR2 FQNEAQ. The CDR3 DNA reads as TGTGCCAGCAGCTTATCCTTAAGGGGGGGCCTTAACTACGAGCAGTACTTC. It translates to CASSLSLRGGLNYEQYF.

The chain has TRBV7-9 and TRBJ1-1; D gene unclear. CDR1 and CDR2 from the germline V gene are SEHNR and FQNEAQ (reference sequence). The CDR3 has 13 amino acids. V lost 5 bases, J lost 3 bases, and 10 bases lay in between. The CDR3 region has the DNA TGTGCCAGCAGCCCTTTGGGGTACACTGAAGCTTTCTTT. Its protein is CASSPLGYTEAFF.

This chain links TRBV5-1 with TRBJ1-3; D possibly corresponds to TRBD1 (6 bases). Germline V gene sequence: CDR1 SGHRS, CDR2 YFSETQ. The germline V and J ends were trimmed by 2 bases and 0 bases, with 12 bases remaining between them. CDR3 length equals 16 residues. The CDR3 sequence is CASSLRGDVSGNTIYF. The CDR3 DNA is TGCGCCAGCAGCTTAAGGGGGGACGTCTCTGGAAACACCATATATTTT.

The V call is TRBV2, the J call TRBJ1-5; the match to TRBD1 covers 8 bases. Germline V gives CDR1 SNHLY, CDR2 FYNNEI. Trimming took 4 bases from V and 1 from J; bases not matched to a gene: 3. The CDR3 sequence is 15 residues long. The CDR3 DNA follows: TGTGCCAGCAGTGGACAGGGGACGAGCAATCAGCCCCAGCATTTT. Translated, it gives CASSGQGTSNQPQHF.

This clone appeared a few times. The chain couples TRBV6-5 to TRBJ1-1; D is unclear. Trimming left V 0 bases short and J 4 bases short, with 15 bases between. CDR1 is MNHEY and CDR2 is SVGAGI in the germline V gene. The CDR3 contains 16 residues. Here the CDR3 reads CASSYSISLDGTEAFF. CDR3 sequence (DNA): TGTGCCAGCAGTTACTCGATTTCGCTCGATGGCACTGAAGCTTTCTTT.

This clone was counted once. Germline and junction disagree at one end, which may indicate a read error. The chain's CDR3 is CASSPGDSNEKLLF. CDR3 nucleotides: TGTGCCAGCAGTCCCGGGGACAGTAATGAAAAACTGCTTTTT. The V gene is TRBV6-5, the J gene TRBJ1-4; TRBD1 agrees at 7 bases. This CDR3 is built from 14 residues. Germline V lookup: CDR1 MNHEY, CDR2 SVGAGI.

The rearrangement joins TRBV6-6 to TRBJ1-1; 9 bases agree with TRBD1. With V trimmed by 0 bases and J by 4 bases, 0 bases remained unmatched. The CDR3 covers 14 residues. Germline loops: CDR1 MNHNY, CDR2 SVGAGI (reference sequence). The CDR3 bases are TGTGCCAGCAGTTACTCGACAGGGGGCACTGAAGCTTTCTTT. Encoded protein: CASSYSTGGTEAFF.

V usage is TRBV6-5 and J usage is TRBJ1-2, with D perhaps TRBD1 (5 bases). This CDR3 region has 16 residues. The germline V and J ends were trimmed by 0 bases and 4 bases, with 15 bases remaining between them. CDR1 is MNHEY, CDR2 SVGAGI, per germline. CDR3 in amino acids: CASSYSGQVVGYGYTF. The CDR3 nucleotides read TGTGCCAGCAGTTACTCGGGGCAGGTAGTCGGCTATGGCTACACCTTC.

V is TRBV15 and J is TRBJ2-2; D is perhaps TRBD1 (6 bases). CDR1 is LNHNV, CDR2 YYDKDF, per germline (reference sequence). Trimming shortened V by 4 bases and J by 2 bases, and 17 bases separated the two germline ends. This CDR3 spans 17 amino acids. The CDR3 region has the DNA TGTGCCACCAGCACAGTAACTCTGGGACATAACACCGGGGAGCTGTTTTTT. It is translated as CATSTVTLGHNTGELFF.

This clone was counted once. The chain combines TRBV5-1 with TRBJ1-2, with unresolved D. The germline V gene has CDR1 SGHRS and CDR2 YFSETQ. The ends were cut back, 2 bases at V and 0 bases at J, with 11 bases in the middle. The CDR3 has 15 amino acids. CDR3 loop: CASSFSTTSNYGYTF. The CDR3 DNA reads as TGCGCCAGCAGCTTTTCGACAACCTCTAACTATGGCTACACCTTC.

The rearrangement uses TRBV2 and TRBJ2-3; 8 nucleotides agree with TRBD2. Trimming cost V 5 bases and J 0 bases; bases outside gene matches: 10. The CDR3 runs to 17 residues. The V gene's germline CDR1 is SNHLY and CDR2 FYNNEI. This chain's CDR3 is CASSTDIAGRSTDTQYF. DNA for the CDR3: TGTGCCAGCAGTACCGATATAGCGGGGAGAAGCACAGATACGCAGTATTTT.

This chain connects TRBV7-8 to TRBJ2-4; 9 bases map to TRBD2. The germline V gene has CDR1 SGHVS and CDR2 FQNEAQ. The length of the CDR3 is 17 residues. V lost 6 bases, J lost 3 bases, and 12 bases stayed unmatched. The DNA for the CDR3 is TGTGCCAGCAGTTCAGACAGTAGCGGGGGCGGCAAAAACATTCAGTACTTC. Protein product: CASSSDSSGGGKNIQYF.

The rearrangement links TRBV10-1 to TRBJ2-7; D is uncertain. V was shortened by 0 bases and J by 4 bases, with 10 bases between the two germline ends. The CDR3 contains 14 residues. Germline assignment: CDR1 WNHNN and CDR2 SYGVQD (reference sequence). The CDR3 nucleotides are TGCGCCAGCAGTGAGTCTTATGGCGAGTACGAGCAGTACTTC. Protein: CASSESYGEYEQYF.

The rearrangement joins TRBV27 to TRBJ2-3; 9 nucleotides line up with TRBD2. The CDR3 has 17 residues. Germline loops: CDR1 MNHEY, CDR2 SMNVEV (reference sequence). V was pared by 2 bases and J by 6 bases, with 12 bases of the junction left unmatched. CDR3 sequence (DNA): TGTGCCAGCAGTTTACGGGCTAGCGGGGCCGGAGGGGATACGCAGTATTTT. Protein sequence: CASSLRASGAGGDTQYF.

The J gene is TRBJ1-6, the V gene TRBV19; D remains unclear. Germline-derived CDR1 and CDR2 are LNHDA and SQIVND (reference sequence). CDR3 size: 13 residues. V was clipped by 5 bases and J by 6 bases, with 8 bases between them. In DNA form, the CDR3 reads TGTGCCAGTAGTCCCCGGATTAATTCACCCCTCCACTTT. This translates into CASSPRINSPLHF.

The V and J genes are TRBV2 and TRBJ1-2, with D perhaps TRBD1 (5 bases). This CDR3 is built from 14 residues. Germline-derived CDR1 and CDR2 are SNHLY and FYNNEI. V gave up 7 bases and J gave up 2 bases, with 14 bases separating them. The CDR3 nucleotides are TGTGCCAGCACTTTCGACAGCAACAACTATGGCTACACCTTC. Protein sequence: CASTFDSNNYGYTF.